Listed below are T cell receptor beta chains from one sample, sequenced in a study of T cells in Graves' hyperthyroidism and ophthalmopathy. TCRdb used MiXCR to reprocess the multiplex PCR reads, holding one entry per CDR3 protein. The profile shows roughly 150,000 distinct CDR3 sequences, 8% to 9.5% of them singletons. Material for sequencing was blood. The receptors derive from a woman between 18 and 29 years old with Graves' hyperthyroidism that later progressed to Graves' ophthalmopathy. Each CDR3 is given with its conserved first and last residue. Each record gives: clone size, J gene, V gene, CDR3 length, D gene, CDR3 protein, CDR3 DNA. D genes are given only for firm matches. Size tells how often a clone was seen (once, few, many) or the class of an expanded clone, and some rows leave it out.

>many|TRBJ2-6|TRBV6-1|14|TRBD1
CASNDRAGANVLTF
TGTGCCAGCAACGACAGGGCTGGGGCCAACGTCCTGACTTTC
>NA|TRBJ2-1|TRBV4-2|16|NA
CASSQEGPDTYNEQFF
TGTGCCAGCAGCCAGGAGGGACCCGATACCTACAATGAGCAGTTCTTC
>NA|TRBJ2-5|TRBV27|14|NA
CASRATGPKETQYF
TGTGCCAGCAGGGCAACAGGGCCGAAGGAGACCCAGTACTTC
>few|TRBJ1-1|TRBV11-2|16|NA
CASSLVRRQGRAEAFF
TGTGCCAGCAGCTTAGTCCGCCGGCAAGGGAGGGCTGAAGCTTTCTTT
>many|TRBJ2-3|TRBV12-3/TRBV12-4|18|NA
CASSLKIRTGWATDTQYF
TGTGCCAGCAGTTTAAAAATAAGGACGGGCTGGGCCACAGATACGCAGTATTTT
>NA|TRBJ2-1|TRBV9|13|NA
CASSVGGHNEQFF
TGTGCCAGCAGCGTTGGGGGGCACAATGAGCAGTTCTTC
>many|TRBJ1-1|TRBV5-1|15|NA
CASSLIGRGNTEAFF
TGCGCCAGCAGCTTGATAGGGAGGGGGAACACTGAAGCTTTCTTT
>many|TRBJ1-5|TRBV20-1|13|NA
CSARDEGDQPQHF
TGCAGTGCTAGAGATGAGGGGGATCAGCCCCAGCATTTT
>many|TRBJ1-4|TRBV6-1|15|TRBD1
CASYTQGRGKEKLFF
TGTGCCAGCTATACACAGGGGAGGGGAAAAGAAAAACTGTTTTTT
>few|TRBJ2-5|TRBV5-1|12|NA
CASSPSPETQYF
TGCGCCAGCAGCCCATCCCCAGAGACCCAGTACTTC
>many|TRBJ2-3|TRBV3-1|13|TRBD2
CASSLAGLDTQYF
TGTGCCAGCAGCCTAGCGGGACTAGATACGCAGTATTTT
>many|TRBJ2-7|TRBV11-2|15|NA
CASSLGQGFVNEQYF
TGTGCCAGCAGCTTAGGGCAGGGGTTTGTTAACGAGCAGTACTTC
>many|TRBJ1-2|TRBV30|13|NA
CAWTQDRHYGYTF
TGTGCCTGGACGCAGGACAGACACTATGGCTACACCTTC
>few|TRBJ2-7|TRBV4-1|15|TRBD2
CASSQEREVPYEQYF
TGCGCCAGCAGCCAAGAGCGGGAGGTACCCTACGAGCAGTACTTC
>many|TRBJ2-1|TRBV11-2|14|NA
CASSDIIVDNEQFF
TGTGCCAGCAGCGATATTATAGTGGACAATGAGCAGTTCTTC
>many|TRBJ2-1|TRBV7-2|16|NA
CASSPRGAIPSYEQFF
TGTGCCAGCAGCCCCAGGGGAGCTATCCCTTCTTATGAGCAGTTCTTC
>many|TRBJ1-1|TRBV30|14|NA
CAWRSTGVNTEAFF
TGTGCCTGGAGATCGACAGGAGTGAACACTGAAGCTTTCTTT
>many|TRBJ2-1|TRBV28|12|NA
CASSFSGNEQFF
TGTGCCAGCAGTTTTTCGGGGAATGAGCAGTTCTTC
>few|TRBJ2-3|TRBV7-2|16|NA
CASSFMVGSSTDTQYF
TGTGCCAGCAGCTTTATGGTTGGATCTAGCACAGATACGCAGTATTTT
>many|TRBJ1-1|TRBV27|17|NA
CASSLGRTASVNTEAFF
TGTGCCAGCAGTTTAGGGCGGACAGCGAGTGTGAACACTGAAGCTTTCTTT
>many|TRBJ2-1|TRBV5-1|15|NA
CASSLRDAGINEQFF
TGCGCCAGCAGCCTCCGGGACGCCGGCATAAATGAGCAGTTCTTC
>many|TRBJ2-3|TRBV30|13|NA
CAWSDGLTDTQYF
TGTGCCTGGAGTGATGGCCTCACAGATACGCAGTATTTT
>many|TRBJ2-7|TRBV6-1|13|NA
CASSLASSYEQYF
TGTGCCAGCAGTTTAGCGAGCTCCTACGAGCAGTACTTC
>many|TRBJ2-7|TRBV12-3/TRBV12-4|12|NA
CASSLSMVEQYF
TGTGCCAGCAGTTTGAGTATGGTCGAGCAGTACTTC
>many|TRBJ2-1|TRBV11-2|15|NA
CASSLGSGPYNEQFF
TGTGCCAGCAGCTTAGGTAGCGGACCCTACAATGAGCAGTTCTTC
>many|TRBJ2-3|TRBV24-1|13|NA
CATSGTAEDTQYF
TGTGCCACCAGTGGGACAGCTGAAGATACGCAGTATTTT
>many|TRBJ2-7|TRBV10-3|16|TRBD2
CAIGRLAGLTTPEQYF
TGTGCCATCGGACGACTAGCGGGCCTTACGACCCCCGAGCAGTACTTC
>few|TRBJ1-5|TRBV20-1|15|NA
CSHLNREAWNQPQHF
TGCAGCCACCTCAACAGGGAGGCATGGAATCAGCCCCAGCATTTT
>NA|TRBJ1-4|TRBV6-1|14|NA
CASRGTATNEKLFF
TGTGCCAGCAGGGGGACGGCAACTAATGAAAAACTGTTTTTT
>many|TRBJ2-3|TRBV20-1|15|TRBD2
CSASKGLGSTDTQYF
TGCAGTGCTAGCAAGGGACTAGGTAGTACAGATACGCAGTATTTT
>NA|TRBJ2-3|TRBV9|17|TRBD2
CASSVSRFGGDTDTQYF
TGTGCCAGCAGCGTAAGTCGCTTTGGGGGGGACACAGATACGCAGTATTTT
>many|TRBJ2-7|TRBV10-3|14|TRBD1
CAISAGTGYYEQYF
TGTGCCATCAGTGCTGGGACAGGGTATTACGAGCAGTACTTC
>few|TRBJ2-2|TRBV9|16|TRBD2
CASSVRTAGGTGELFF
TGTGCCAGCAGCGTCAGGACGGCGGGGGGCACCGGGGAGCTGTTTTTT
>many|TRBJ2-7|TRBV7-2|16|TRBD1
CASSFRVGQGAGEQYF
TGTGCCAGCAGCTTTAGGGTTGGGCAGGGGGCCGGCGAGCAGTACTTC
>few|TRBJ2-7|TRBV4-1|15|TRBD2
CATSEGAGGPYEQYF
TGCGCCACCTCCGAAGGGGCGGGAGGGCCTTACGAGCAGTACTTC
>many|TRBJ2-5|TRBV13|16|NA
CASSPWGTSNTETQYF
TGTGCCAGCAGCCCCTGGGGGACTTCGAACACAGAGACCCAGTACTTC
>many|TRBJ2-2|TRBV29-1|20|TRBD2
CSVTQGLAGGTNANTGELFF
TGCAGCGTCACCCAGGGTCTAGCGGGGGGCACAAACGCGAACACCGGGGAGCTGTTTTTT
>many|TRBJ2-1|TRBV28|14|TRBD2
CASGLAGRGYEQFF
TGTGCCAGCGGTCTAGCGGGGCGAGGCTATGAGCAGTTCTTC
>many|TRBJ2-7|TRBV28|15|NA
CASSYSRGQSSEQYF
TGTGCCAGCAGTTATTCCAGGGGCCAGTCTTCCGAGCAGTACTTC
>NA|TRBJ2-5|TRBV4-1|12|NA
CASSHDRETQYF
TGCGCCAGCAGCCACGATAGGGAGACCCAGTACTTC
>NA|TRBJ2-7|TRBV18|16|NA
CASSPPGWTRPNEQYF
TGTGCCAGCTCACCACCCGGATGGACGAGGCCCAACGAGCAGTACTTC
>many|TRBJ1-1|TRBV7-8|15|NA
CASSLRAGMNTEAFF
TGTGCCAGCAGCTTACGCGCAGGGATGAACACTGAAGCTTTCTTT
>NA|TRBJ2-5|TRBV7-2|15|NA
CASSPEAGAQETQYF
TGTGCCAGCAGCCCAGAGGCAGGGGCCCAAGAGACCCAGTACTTC
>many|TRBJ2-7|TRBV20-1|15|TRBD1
CSAPLAQGAAYEQYF
TGCAGTGCTCCCCTGGCACAGGGGGCGGCCTACGAGCAGTACTTC
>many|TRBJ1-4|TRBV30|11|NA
CAWEGSRELFF
TGTGCCTGGGAGGGCAGCCGGGAACTGTTTTTT
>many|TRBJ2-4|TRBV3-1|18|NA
CASSQEGPPPLAKNIQYF
TGTGCCAGCAGCCAAGAAGGGCCGCCACCCCTAGCCAAAAACATTCAGTACTTC
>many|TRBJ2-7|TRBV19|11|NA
CASGTSYEQYF
TGTGCCAGCGGGACCTCCTACGAGCAGTACTTC
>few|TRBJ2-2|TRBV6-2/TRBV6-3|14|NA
CASSATPNTGELFF
TGTGCCAGCAGTGCGACTCCTAACACCGGGGAGCTGTTTTTT
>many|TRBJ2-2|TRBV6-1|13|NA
CASSEAGIGELFF
TGTGCCAGCAGTGAAGCAGGAATCGGGGAGCTGTTTTTT
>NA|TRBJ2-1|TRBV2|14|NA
CASRTGTLYNEQFF
TGTGCCAGCAGAACCGGGACTCTCTACAATGAGCAGTTCTTC
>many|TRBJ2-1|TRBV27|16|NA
CASSLSSGLHYNEQFF
TGTGCCAGCAGTTTATCGTCGGGTCTCCATTACAATGAGCAGTTCTTC
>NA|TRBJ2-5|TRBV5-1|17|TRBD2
CASSLLAGAVVGETQYF
TGCGCCAGCAGCTTGCTAGCGGGAGCCGTCGTGGGGGAGACCCAGTACTTC
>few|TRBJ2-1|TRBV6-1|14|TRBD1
CASSATGKYNEQFF
TGTGCCAGCAGTGCGACAGGGAAATACAATGAGCAGTTCTTC
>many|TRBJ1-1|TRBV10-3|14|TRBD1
CAIGQGAGDTEAFF
TGTGCCATCGGACAGGGGGCTGGGGACACTGAAGCTTTCTTT
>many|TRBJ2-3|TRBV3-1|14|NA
CASSQDGLRYTQYF
TGTGCCAGCAGCCAAGACGGCCTAAGGTATACGCAGTATTTT
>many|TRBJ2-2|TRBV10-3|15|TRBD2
CAIRALAGGTGELFF
TGTGCCATCAGGGCCCTAGCGGGAGGGACCGGGGAGCTGTTTTTT